This entry lists 21 T cell receptor beta chains sequenced from one sample in a study of blood T cell repertoires in COVID-19. Profiled with immunoSEQ multiplex PCR; TCRdb holds only in-frame clones, not every one. The repertoire has around 150,000 clones, around 85% of them found once; the top ten carry 3% to 3.5%. The sequenced sample consisted of peripheral blood. Receptors originate from a human donor with acute or convalescent COVID-19. The donor label of this sample is uncertain.

V usage is TRBV24-1 and J usage is TRBJ1-5, with a possible D match to TRBD1 (5 bases). This CDR3 has 15 amino acids. V dropped 0 bases and J dropped 7 bases, with 12 bases sitting between them. Germline V gene data show CDR1 as KGHDR and CDR2 as SFDVKD. The CDR3 protein is CATSDLEGENQPQHF. The CDR3 nucleotides are TGTGCCACCAGTGATTTGGAAGGGGAAAACCAGCCCCAGCATTTT.

There are a few counts of this clone. The gene calls are TRBV19 and TRBJ2-7, with D perhaps TRBD2 (5 bases). Trimming shortened V by 3 bases and J by 1 base, and 13 bases separated the two germline ends. CDR1 and CDR2 (germline): LNHDA, SQIVND (reference sequence). The CDR3 length is 15 residues. The CDR3: CASSILVGGSYEQYF. The CDR3 nucleotides read TGTGCCAGTAGTATCCTTGTAGGCGGGTCCTACGAGCAGTACTTC.

The V and J genes are TRBV3-1 (or the pseudogene TRBV3-2) and TRBJ1-2; D not resolved. Trimming cost V 4 bases and J 8 bases, with 17 bases left between them. The CDR3 sequence is 14 residues long. Germline V gene sequence: CDR1 LGHDT, CDR2 YNNKEL (reference sequence). CDR3 DNA: TGTGCCAGCAGCCCCCGGGAAGGGATTGAGGGCTACACCTTC. Translated: CASSPREGIEGYTF.

The chain combines TRBV9 with TRBJ2-6, with TRBD2 matching 7 bases. The V and J ends lost 0 bases and 0 bases, in that order; junction bases with no gene match: 3. CDR3 length equals 17 residues. In germline, CDR1 is SGDLS, CDR2 YYNGEE. The CDR3 sequence is CASSVATGGSGANVLTF. CDR3 DNA: TGTGCCAGCAGCGTAGCTACGGGGGGCTCTGGGGCCAACGTCCTGACTTTC.

The CDR3 is CASRNPSGSGNTIYF. CDR3 bases: TGTGCCAGCCGTAATCCGTCAGGCTCTGGAAACACCATATATTTT. The chain couples TRBV6-5 to TRBJ1-3; unclear D gene. Per the germline V gene, CDR1 is MNHEY and CDR2 is SVGAGI. This CDR3 region has 15 residues. The V and J ends lost 8 bases and 0 bases respectively, with 14 bases between them.

The chain recombines TRBV9 with TRBJ1-4; maybe TRBD1 (5 bases). The V and J ends lost 4 bases and 6 bases respectively, with 13 bases between them. Looked up from germline, CDR1 is SGDLS and CDR2 is YYNGEE. The CDR3 loop spans 14 amino acids. CDR3 sequence: CASSQGVGDEKLFF. CDR3 DNA sequence: TGTGCCAGCAGCCAAGGGGTGGGCGATGAAAAACTGTTTTTT.

V usage is TRBV5-8 and J usage is TRBJ2-3; 8 nucleotides match TRBD2. The CDR3 extends over 16 amino acids. The germline V gene has CDR1 SGHTS and CDR2 YDEGEE. The trim removed 4 bases at V and 1 base at J, leaving 8 bases unmatched. The CDR3: CASSPREGDGTDTQYF. DNA of the CDR3: TGTGCCAGCAGCCCCCGGGAGGGGGACGGCACAGATACGCAGTATTTT.

This clone was seen just once. The chain has TRBV7-5 and TRBJ2-1; the table names TRBD2, a call not compared with the DNA. TRBV7-5 is noted as a pseudogene. The CDR3 has 16 residues. For the CDR3, the DNA is TGTGTCAGAAGCTTTAGTCCCCCTTTGGCCTACAATGAGCAGTTCTTC. Translating gives CVRSFSPPLAYNEQFF.

This clone was counted only a few times. The J gene is TRBJ1-1, the V gene TRBV28, with 9 bases fitting TRBD1. Germline V gene sequence: CDR1 MDHEN, CDR2 SYDVKM. CDR3 length equals 14 residues. The V and J ends lost 2 bases and 8 bases, in that order; junction bases with no gene match: 6. This CDR3 is CASSLQYRGQEAFF. The CDR3 DNA reads TGTGCCAGCAGTTTACAATACAGGGGGCAAGAAGCTTTCTTT.

V gene TRBV6-6 combines with J gene TRBJ1-5, with TRBD1 as a possible D gene (6 bases). Deletions cut 5 bases from V and 4 bases from J, with 15 bases between. In germline, CDR1 is MNHNY, CDR2 SVGAGI (reference sequence). This CDR3 comprises 15 residues. The CDR3 nucleotides read TGTGCCAGCAGTCGCGGACAGCCCGGAAATCAGCCCCAGCATTTT. This sequence encodes CASSRGQPGNQPQHF.

The chain uses TRBV5-1 and TRBJ1-4; D unresolved. CDR1 SGHRS and CDR2 YFSETQ come from the germline V gene. V was shortened by 0 bases and J by 0 bases, with 3 bases between the two germline ends. This CDR3 spans 14 amino acids. The CDR3 here is CASSLDTTNEKLFF. Written as DNA, the CDR3 is TGCGCCAGCAGCTTGGACACAACTAATGAAAAACTGTTTTTT.

The chain recombines TRBV30 with TRBJ2-2, with D perhaps matching TRBD1 (6 bases). Germline lookup yields CDR1 GTSNPN and CDR2 SVGIG (reference sequence). This CDR3 region has 13 residues. Trimming took 4 bases from V and 4 from J, leaving 10 bases between them. CDR3 in amino acids: CAWMGAGTGELFF. In DNA form, the CDR3 reads TGTGCCTGGATGGGGGCGGGCACCGGGGAGCTGTTTTTT.

The CDR3 region has the DNA TGTGCCAGTAGTAAAAGGGCGACAGGCCCCGGGCGGGTCCAGTACTTC. Its translation: CASSKRATGPGRVQYF. The rearrangement links TRBV19 to TRBJ2-5, with a tentative D call TRBD1 (6 bases). Between the trimmed V and J ends, which lost 4 bases and 10 bases, there was a span of 25 bases. CDR1 and CDR2 (germline): LNHDA, SQIVND (reference sequence). CDR3 length equals 16 residues.

The V gene is TRBV6-5, the J gene TRBJ1-3; no clear D. The CDR3 has 15 residues. V lost 3 bases to trimming and J lost 2 bases, with 11 bases between them. Germline assignment: CDR1 MNHEY and CDR2 SVGAGI. CDR3 sequence reads: CASSYEGLTGNTIYF. CDR3 nucleotides: TGTGCCAGCAGTTATGAGGGATTAACTGGAAACACCATATATTTT.

J is TRBJ1-2 and V is TRBV28; D is perhaps TRBD1 (6 bases). V was clipped by 4 bases and J by 1 base, with 16 bases between them. The germline V gene has CDR1 MDHEN and CDR2 SYDVKM. The CDR3 consists of 16 residues. CDR3 sequence: CASSSPATGRNYGYTF. The CDR3 DNA follows: TGTGCCAGCAGTTCCCCAGCGACAGGACGTAACTATGGCTACACCTTC.

This clone was seen only a few times. The chain has TRBV6-2 or TRBV6-3 and TRBJ1-5; 10 nucleotides align to TRBD1. The germline gives CDR1 MNHEY, CDR2 SVGEGT. The V gene end was trimmed by 0 bases and the J gene end by 6 bases; junction bases not matched to a gene: 11. This CDR3 has 18 residues. CDR3 loop: CASSYSTWGQGRTQPQHF. In nucleotides, the CDR3 is TGTGCCAGCAGTTACTCGACTTGGGGACAGGGGAGGACTCAGCCCCAGCATTTT.

CDR3 bases: TGTGCCAGCAGACCTAGCCGGGACAGGATAAGCTCCTATAATTCACCCCTCCACTTT. It yields the protein CASRPSRDRISSYNSPLHF. V and J are TRBV5-6 and TRBJ1-6, with 8 bases lining up with TRBD1. CDR1 is SGHDT and CDR2 is YYEEEE in the germline V gene. With 5 bases clipped from V and 0 bases from J, the junction kept 13 bases outside the gene matches. The CDR3 spans 19 residues. Filled out from reference TRBV5-6 and TRBJ1-6, the complete variable domain reads DAGVTQSPTHLIKTRGQQVTLRCSPKSGHDTVSWYQQALGQGPQFIFQYYEEEERQRGNFPDRFSGHQFPNYSSELNVNALLLGDSALYLCASRPSRDRISSYNSPLHFGNGTRLTVT.

The J gene is TRBJ1-2, the V gene TRBV30; no reliable D call. The ends were cut back, 0 bases at V and 2 bases at J, with 7 bases in the middle. The CDR3 contains 13 residues. The germline gives CDR1 GTSNPN, CDR2 SVGIG (reference sequence). This CDR3 reads CAWSVILNYGYTF. CDR3 nucleotide sequence: TGTGCCTGGAGTGTAATCTTAAACTATGGCTACACCTTC. Full variable domain (missing parts from reference TRBV30 and TRBJ1-2): SQTIHQWPATLVQPVGSPLSLECTVEGTSNPNLYWYRQAAGRGLQLLFYSVGIGQISSEVPQNLSASRPQDRQFILSSKKLLLSDSGFYLCAWSVILNYGYTFGSGTRLTVV.

The chain combines TRBV5-6 with TRBJ2-6; D is perhaps TRBD2 (7 bases). This CDR3 has 19 amino acids. Trimming took 1 base from V and 0 from J, leaving 17 bases between them. The germline V gene has CDR1 SGHDT and CDR2 YYEEEE. In nucleotides, the CDR3 is TGTGCCAGCAGCTTGAGGGTCGGGGGGCCCTTCTCTGGGGCCAACGTCCTGACTTTC. Translated: CASSLRVGGPFSGANVLTF. Complete variable domain (other parts from reference TRBV5-6 and TRBJ2-6): DAGVTQSPTHLIKTRGQQVTLRCSPKSGHDTVSWYQQALGQGPQFIFQYYEEEERQRGNFPDRFSGHQFPNYSSELNVNALLLGDSALYLCASSLRVGGPFSGANVLTFGAGSRLTVL.

The genes are TRBV7-9 and TRBJ1-6; D gene uncertain. Looked up from germline, CDR1 is SEHNR and CDR2 is FQNEAQ (reference sequence). The ends were cut back, 2 bases at V and 9 bases at J, with 2 bases in the middle. This CDR3 is built from 11 residues. CDR3 bases: TGTGCCAGCAGCTTACTTTCACCCCTCCACTTT. Its protein product is CASSLLSPLHF.

The CDR3 is CAWSQVGVEAFF. The CDR3 DNA sequence: TGTGCCTGGAGCCAAGTCGGGGTTGAAGCTTTCTTT. This chain connects TRBV30 to TRBJ1-1; D not resolved. CDR1 and CDR2 (germline): GTSNPN, SVGIG (reference sequence). The CDR3 length is 12 residues. Trimming took off 3 bases at V and 7 bases at J, with 12 bases between the two ends.